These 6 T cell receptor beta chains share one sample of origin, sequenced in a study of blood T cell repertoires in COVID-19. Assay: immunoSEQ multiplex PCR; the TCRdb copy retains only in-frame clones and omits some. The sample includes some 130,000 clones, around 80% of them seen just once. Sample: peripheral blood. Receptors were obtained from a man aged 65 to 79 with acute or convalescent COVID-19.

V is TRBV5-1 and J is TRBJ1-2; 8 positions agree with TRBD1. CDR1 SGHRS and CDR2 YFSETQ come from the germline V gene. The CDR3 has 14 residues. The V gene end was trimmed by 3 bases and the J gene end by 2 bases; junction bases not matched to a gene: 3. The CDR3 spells CASSWGQDNYGYTF. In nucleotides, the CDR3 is TGCGCCAGCAGCTGGGGACAGGACAACTATGGCTACACCTTC.

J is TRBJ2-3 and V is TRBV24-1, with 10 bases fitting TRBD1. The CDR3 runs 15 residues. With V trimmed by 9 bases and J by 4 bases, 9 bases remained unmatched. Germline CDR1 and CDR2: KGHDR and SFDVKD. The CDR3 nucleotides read TGTGCCACCGGGACCGGGACAGGGGTTTCAGATACGCAGTATTTT. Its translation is CATGTGTGVSDTQYF.

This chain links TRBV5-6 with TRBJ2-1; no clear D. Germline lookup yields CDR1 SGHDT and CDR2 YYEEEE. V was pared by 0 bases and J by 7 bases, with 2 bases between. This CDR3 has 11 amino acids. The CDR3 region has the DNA TGTGCCAGCAGCTTGGCAAATGAGCAGTTCTTC. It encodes CASSLANEQFF. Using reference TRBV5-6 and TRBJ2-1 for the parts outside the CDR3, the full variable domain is DAGVTQSPTHLIKTRGQQVTLRCSPKSGHDTVSWYQQALGQGPQFIFQYYEEEERQRGNFPDRFSGHQFPNYSSELNVNALLLGDSALYLCASSLANEQFFGPGTRLTVL.

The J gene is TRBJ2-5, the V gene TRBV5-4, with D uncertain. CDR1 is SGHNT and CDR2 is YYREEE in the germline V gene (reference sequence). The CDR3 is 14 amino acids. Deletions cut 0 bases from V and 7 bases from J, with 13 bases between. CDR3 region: CASSLEQRPGTQYF. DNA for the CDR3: TGTGCCAGCAGCTTGGAGCAGCGCCCGGGGACCCAGTACTTC.

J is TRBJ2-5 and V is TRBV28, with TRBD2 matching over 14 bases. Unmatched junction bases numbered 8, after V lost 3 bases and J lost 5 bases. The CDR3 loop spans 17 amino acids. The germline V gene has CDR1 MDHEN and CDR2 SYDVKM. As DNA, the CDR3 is TGTGCCAGCAGTTTGGGACTAGCGGGGGCCCAACTGGAGACCCAGTACTTC. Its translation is CASSLGLAGAQLETQYF.

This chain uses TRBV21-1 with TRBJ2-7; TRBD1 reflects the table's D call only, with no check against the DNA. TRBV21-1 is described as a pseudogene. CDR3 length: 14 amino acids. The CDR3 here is CASQTGFVGNEQYF. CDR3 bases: TGTGCCAGCCAGACAGGGTTCGTTGGAAACGAGCAGTACTTC.